This TCR beta chain was captured by sequencing in a study of blood T cell repertoires in COVID-19. Whole-study context: PBMCs, B-cell-depleted T cells, or T cells provided the cDNA or gDNA that made up the material.

The germline V gene encodes CDR1 SNHLY and CDR2 FYNNEI. This CDR3 has 16 residues. With 7 bases clipped from V and 4 bases from J, the junction kept 11 bases outside the gene matches. Generated by immunoSEQ multiplex PCR, the TCRdb table keeps only in-frame clones and is missing some. The sample holds 150,000 to 170,000 clones, around 84% seen once. Sequencing was performed on PBMCs or T cells enriched from blood (not recorded which). This receptor was identified in a man aged 50-59 years who had recovered from COVID-19. The V call is TRBV2, the J call TRBJ2-3; 10 nucleotides agree with TRBD2. CDR3 sequence: CASTERASGGPDTQYF. The CDR3 nucleotides read TGTGCCAGCACCGAAAGGGCTAGCGGGGGTCCAGATACGCAGTATTTT.